The 21 T cell receptor beta chains presented below share a single source sample, sequenced in a study of cytomegalovirus exposure and HLA in healthy donors. 60 Vbeta and 13 Jbeta primers were used in PCR. Only in-frame clones appear in the TCRdb table, and some are missing; sequencing was by immunoSEQ multiplex PCR. Of 100,000 to 150,000 clones in the sample, around three quarters are singletons; the top ten hold 3.3%. Material for sequencing was PBMCs. Receptor source: a woman between 50 and 59 years old in good health and CMV-seronegative.

About this clone: A read error may account for a junction end that differs from germline. The chain has TRBV7-9 and TRBJ2-3, with 10 bases identical to TRBD1. Germline V gene sequence: CDR1 SEHNR, CDR2 FQNEAQ (reference sequence). CDR3 length: 17 residues. CDR3 loop: CSSSFSGTGEFRDTQYF. The CDR3 DNA follows: TGTTCCAGCAGCTTTAGCGGGACAGGGGAGTTTAGAGATACGCAGTATTTT.

This clone has more than one count but fewer than ten. The V gene is TRBV7-3, the J gene TRBJ1-6, with D possibly matching TRBD1 (5 bases). Trimming took 6 bases from V and 11 from J, leaving 17 bases between them. Germline-derived CDR1 and CDR2 are SGHTA and FQGTGA. This CDR3 spans 14 amino acids. CDR3 DNA: TGTGCCAGCAGTCTAAATGGGGGGTCGCCACCCCTCCACTTT. Its translation: CASSLNGGSPPLHF.

This chain connects TRBV7-9 to TRBJ2-2; 8 bases align to TRBD2. Trimming took 1 base from V and 1 from J; bases not matched to a gene: 2. This CDR3 region has 16 residues. CDR1 and CDR2 (germline): SEHNR, FQNEAQ (reference sequence). The CDR3 spells CASSLGLAGNTGELFF. Written as DNA, the CDR3 is TGTGCCAGCAGCTTAGGCCTAGCGGGGAACACCGGGGAGCTGTTTTTT.

The V and J genes are TRBV9 and TRBJ2-7, with 11 bases matching TRBD2. The germline V gene encodes CDR1 SGDLS and CDR2 YYNGEE. Germline trimming cut 3 bases from V and 6 bases from J; bases unmatched to any gene: 5. The CDR3 has 14 amino acids. CDR3 loop: CASSASGTSGEQYF. DNA for the CDR3: TGTGCCAGCAGCGCCTCCGGGACTAGCGGCGAGCAGTACTTC.

This clone was seen just once. The chain links TRBV29-1 to TRBJ2-1; a possible D gene is TRBD2 (5 bases). CDR1 is SQVTM and CDR2 is ANQGSEA in the germline V gene. The V end was cut by 4 bases, the J end by 5 bases, with 12 bases between. This CDR3 comprises 13 residues. CDR3: CSVGLAVDNEQFF. The DNA of the CDR3 is TGCAGCGTTGGGCTAGCAGTAGACAATGAGCAGTTCTTC.

This clone has only a few counts. The CDR3 DNA reads TGTGCCAGCAGCTTATTTTTCCCCTCTAACAATGAGCAGTTCTTC. Protein: CASSLFFPSNNEQFF. The genes are TRBV7-6 and TRBJ2-1; D is undetermined. Germline lookup yields CDR1 SGHVS and CDR2 FNYEAQ. Between the trimmed V and J ends, which lost 2 bases and 5 bases, there was a span of 13 bases. The CDR3 sequence is 15 residues long.

The chain employs TRBV5-6 and TRBJ2-5; 7 bases fit TRBD2. The V gene's germline CDR1 is SGHDT and CDR2 YYEEEE. The CDR3 spans 15 residues. V was clipped by 0 bases and J by 4 bases; unmatched bases: 6. CDR3 amino acids: CASSLGAGAAETQYF. CDR3 DNA: TGTGCCAGCAGCTTGGGGGCGGGAGCCGCAGAGACCCAGTACTTC. Full variable domain (outside the CDR3, taken from reference TRBV5-6 and TRBJ2-5): DAGVTQSPTHLIKTRGQQVTLRCSPKSGHDTVSWYQQALGQGPQFIFQYYEEEERQRGNFPDRFSGHQFPNYSSELNVNALLLGDSALYLCASSLGAGAAETQYFGPGTRLLVL.

The chain is built from TRBV19 and TRBJ1-2; D is uncertain. CDR3 length: 14 amino acids. Looked up from germline, CDR1 is LNHDA and CDR2 is SQIVND (reference sequence). V was clipped by 8 bases and J by 3 bases, with 16 bases between them. The CDR3 is CASSRRRDDYGYTF. The CDR3 nucleotides read TGTGCCAGTTCTAGACGGCGGGATGACTATGGCTACACCTTC.

CDR3 protein: CASSSNYLTGELFF. The CDR3 bases are TGTGCCAGCAGCTCGAACTATCTCACCGGGGAGCTGTTTTTT. This chain links TRBV7-2 with TRBJ2-2; D uncertain. Trimming left V 4 bases short and J 4 bases short, with 10 bases between. Germline CDR1 and CDR2: SGHTA and FQGNSA. This CDR3 has 14 residues.

This chain uses TRBV7-6 with TRBJ2-2; the D is unclear. CDR3 length: 14 residues. Germline-derived CDR1 and CDR2 are SGHVS and FNYEAQ. V was clipped by 2 bases and J by 0 bases, with 4 bases between them. The CDR3 loop reads CASSLQTNTGELFF. In DNA, the CDR3 is TGTGCCAGCAGCTTACAGACGAACACCGGGGAGCTGTTTTTT.

This clone has only a few counts. J is TRBJ1-5 and V is TRBV28; 9 bases align to TRBD1. The V gene's germline CDR1 is MDHEN and CDR2 SYDVKM. The V and J ends lost 7 bases and 1 base, in that order; junction bases with no gene match: 2. There are 14 residues in the CDR3. CDR3 sequence: CASNTGGSNQPQHF. The CDR3 bases are TGTGCCAGCAATACAGGGGGCAGCAATCAGCCCCAGCATTTT.

Comments on this clone: The CDR3 end shows no conserved phenylalanine or tryptophan, and so a read error is likely. The V and J genes are TRBV2 and TRBJ2-7, with no clear D. This CDR3 contains 14 residues. The ends were cut back, 4 bases at V and 2 bases at J, with 12 bases in the middle. CDR1 and CDR2 from the germline V gene are SNHLY and FYNNEI. CDR3 bases: TGTGCCAGCAGTGGCCTCTCGGCGGCCTACGAGCAGTACCTC. This gives the protein CASSGLSAAYEQYL.

This chain links TRBV28 with TRBJ2-5; a possible D gene is TRBD2 (5 bases). The CDR3 totals 14 residues. Deletions cut 3 bases from V and 9 bases from J, with 17 bases between. Germline V gene data show CDR1 as MDHEN and CDR2 as SYDVKM. The CDR3 sequence: CASSFSGRSAAQYF. The CDR3 nucleotides are TGTGCCAGCAGTTTTTCCGGGCGATCAGCGGCCCAGTACTTC.

The genes are TRBV6-4 and TRBJ2-3; TRBD2 is a possible D gene (6 bases). CDR1 is MRHNA, CDR2 SNTAGT, per germline. The CDR3 loop spans 13 amino acids. The germline V and J ends were trimmed by 6 bases and 1 base, with 8 bases remaining between them. The CDR3 region is CASSASGTDTQYF. As DNA, the CDR3 is TGTGCCAGCAGCGCTAGCGGCACAGATACGCAGTATTTT.

V usage is TRBV15 and J usage is TRBJ1-2; D gene uncertain. The CDR3 extends over 13 amino acids. CDR1 is LNHNV and CDR2 is YYDKDF in the germline V gene (reference sequence). Deletions cut 6 bases from V and 6 bases from J, with 14 bases between. In nucleotides, the CDR3 is TGTGCCACCAGGGCAGCTGGAGCTGATGGCTACACCTTC. It yields the protein CATRAAGADGYTF.

V is TRBV15 and J is TRBJ2-7; no reliable D call. V was clipped by 0 bases and J by 0 bases, with 6 bases between them. The germline V gene has CDR1 LNHNV and CDR2 YYDKDF (reference sequence). This CDR3 has 14 residues. CDR3 protein: CATSREPSSYEQYF. CDR3 in DNA: TGTGCCACCAGCAGAGAACCGAGCTCCTACGAGCAGTACTTC. The full variable domain, its missing parts supplied by reference TRBV15 and TRBJ2-7, is DAMVIQNPRYQVTQFGKPVTLSCSQTLNHNVMYWYQQKSSQAPKLLFHYYDKDFNNEADTPDNFQSRRPNTSFCFLDIRSPGLGDTAMYLCATSREPSSYEQYFGPGTRLTVT.

This clone appeared once. The J gene is TRBJ2-7, the V gene TRBV4-2; a possible D gene is TRBD1 (6 bases). The V end was cut by 1 base, the J end by 4 bases, with 8 bases between. Germline-derived CDR1 and CDR2 are LGHNA and YNFKEQ. CDR3 length: 13 residues. The chain's CDR3 is CASSQGGGYEQYF. DNA for the CDR3: TGTGCCAGCAGCCAAGGAGGGGGTTACGAGCAGTACTTC.

The rearrangement links TRBV14 to TRBJ2-3; TRBD2 aligns across 12 bases. Germline CDR1 SGHDN, CDR2 FVKESK. Unmatched junction bases numbered 11, after V lost 4 bases and J lost 0 bases. This CDR3 is built from 19 residues. CDR3 amino acids: CASSPKGLAGPHSTDTQYF. In nucleotides, the CDR3 is TGTGCCAGCAGCCCCAAGGGACTAGCGGGTCCCCATAGCACAGATACGCAGTATTTT.

The V call is TRBV7-6, the J call TRBJ1-1, with a tentative D call TRBD1 (6 bases). Germline V gene data show CDR1 as SGHVS and CDR2 as FNYEAQ. The CDR3 spans 13 residues. Trimming pared 4 bases from V and 8 bases from J, leaving 14 bases between. Here the CDR3 reads CASSSWDTGEAFF. Here the CDR3 DNA reads TGTGCCAGCAGCTCTTGGGACACCGGCGAAGCTTTCTTT.

This chain uses TRBV29-1 with TRBJ2-3; TRBD2 aligns across 9 bases. J gave up 5 bases and V 7 bases, and 10 bases lay outside the gene matches. Germline V gives CDR1 SQVTM, CDR2 ANQGSEA. The CDR3 runs to 14 residues. The DNA for the CDR3 is TGCAGCGCCGCGATTAGCGGGAGTTTAGATACGCAGTATTTT. Translating it yields CSAAISGSLDTQYF.

This clone was picked up a small number of times. The chain has TRBV27 and TRBJ1-1; a possible D gene is TRBD1 (5 bases). The germline gives CDR1 MNHEY, CDR2 SMNVEV (reference sequence). Trimming left V 6 bases short and J 1 base short, with 12 bases between. The CDR3 runs to 14 residues. The CDR3 DNA follows: TGTGCCAGCAGAAATGACAGATGGAACACTGAAGCTTTCTTT. Translating it yields CASRNDRWNTEAFF.